This T cell receptor (beta chain) comes out of a study of cytomegalovirus exposure and HLA in healthy donors. The study ran its PCR with 60 Vbeta and 13 Jbeta primers. The table came from immunoSEQ multiplex PCR; TCRdb's copy has only in-frame clones and leaves some out. The sample has under 90,000 clones, and its top ten clones hold 7.5%. This CDR3 spans 17 amino acids. Germline-derived CDR1 and CDR2 are SGDLS and YYNGEE. V shed 3 bases, J shed 1 base, and the junction held 7 bases outside the gene matches. Sequenced input: PBMCs. This chain joins TRBV9 and TRBJ1-3; 10 positions match TRBD1. The clonotype originates from a female donor in good health and CMV-seropositive. DNA for the CDR3: TGTGCCAGCAGCGACCGGGACAGGGGCCCTTCTGGAAACACCATATATTTT. This sequence encodes CASSDRDRGPSGNTIYF.